The clone carrying this T cell receptor (beta chain) was observed a handful of times. Antigen: not known. Germline V lookup: CDR1 LNHDA, CDR2 SQIVND (reference sequence). This CDR3 comprises 13 residues. Trimming cost V 8 bases and J 1 base, with 11 bases left between them. The entry originates in a study of beta chain features in type 1 diabetes. Study-level results: The study found moderately but significantly shorter TCRB CDR3s in all four CD4+ subsets of Type 1 diabetes patients.

All of the isolated RNA was reverse transcribed, so expressed TCRB transcripts were sequenced. Libraries were prepared by immunoSEQ multiplex PCR; TCRdb keeps only in-frame clonotypes and omits some of them. The repertoire includes 150,000 to 200,000 clones, 8.5% to 10% of them detected once, and 0.65% to 0.9% sits in the top ten. The sequencing sample was made of central memory CD4+ T cells from blood. The chain employs TRBV19 and TRBJ1-2; D is perhaps TRBD1 (6 bases). The source of this sequence is a woman aged 25 to 39 with type 1 diabetes. The CDR3, as DNA: TGTGCCAGTTCGGACAGACTTAACTATGGCTACACCTTC. Protein sequence: CASSDRLNYGYTF.